The 16 T cell receptor beta chains below all came from one sample that was sequenced in a study of cytomegalovirus exposure and HLA in healthy donors. PCR involved 60 Vbeta and 13 Jbeta primers. Clones were sequenced by immunoSEQ multiplex PCR, and TCRdb holds only the in-frame ones, with some missing. The profile shows around 200,000 clones, around 62% of them singletons. The sample comprised PBMCs. These TCRs come from a man in his forties or fifties in good health and CMV-seronegative.

J is TRBJ2-3 and V is TRBV13, with 9 bases that match TRBD2. Unmatched junction bases numbered 4, after V lost 5 bases and J lost 1 base. Germline values: CDR1 PRHDT, CDR2 FYEKMQ (reference sequence). The CDR3 length is 15 residues. In DNA form, the CDR3 reads TGTGCCAGCAGCACCCAGCGGGGGGGCACAGATACGCAGTATTTT. Protein: CASSTQRGGTDTQYF.

The J gene is TRBJ2-1, the V gene TRBV7-8, with 12 bases lining up with TRBD2. Germline loops: CDR1 SGHVS, CDR2 FQNEAQ. This CDR3 is 18 amino acids long. The trim removed 6 bases at V and 2 bases at J, leaving 11 bases unmatched. The CDR3 is CASSQRASGGATYNEQFF. The CDR3 region has the DNA TGTGCCAGCAGTCAACGGGCTAGCGGGGGGGCAACCTACAATGAGCAGTTCTTC.

V gene TRBV7-3 combines with J gene TRBJ1-6, with D possibly matching TRBD1 (6 bases). There are 14 residues in the CDR3. V lost 1 base and J 9 bases, leaving 10 bases between the germline ends. Germline V CDR1 and CDR2: SGHTA, FQGTGA. The CDR3 nucleotides are TGTGCCAGCAGCTTAATCCCCAGGGGTTCACCCCTCCACTTT. Its protein product is CASSLIPRGSPLHF.

This clone was seen more than once but under ten times. This chain uses TRBV7-2 with TRBJ2-1, with a tentative D call TRBD2 (5 bases). The CDR3 spans 16 residues. Germline-derived CDR1 and CDR2 are SGHTA and FQGNSA. With 1 base removed from V and 3 bases from J, the gap between germline ends came to 13 bases. Here the CDR3 DNA reads TGTGCCAGCAGCTTAGTTCGGCTAGCAGTCTACAATGAGCAGTTCTTC. It codes for CASSLVRLAVYNEQFF.

This clone occurred a few times. The V gene is TRBV5-1, the J gene TRBJ2-7, with 11 bases fitting TRBD1. Trimming at V came to 3 bases and at J to 2 bases, leaving 1 base not matched to a gene. Germline assignment: CDR1 SGHRS and CDR2 YFSETQ. The CDR3 is made up of 14 amino acids. The CDR3 region is CASSWTGGPYEQYF. The CDR3 DNA reads as TGCGCCAGCAGCTGGACAGGGGGCCCCTACGAGCAGTACTTC.

This chain connects TRBV4-3 to TRBJ2-5; maybe TRBD2 (6 bases). The V end was cut by 0 bases, the J end by 0 bases, with 11 bases between. The CDR3 loop spans 16 amino acids. Germline V lookup: CDR1 LGHNA, CDR2 YSLEER. The CDR3 nucleotides are TGCGCCAGCAGCCAAGAGGTCCGGGACTACCAAGAGACCCAGTACTTC. Translating it yields CASSQEVRDYQETQYF.

The chain has TRBV18 and TRBJ1-2; no definite D call. Trimming removed 0 bases from V and 4 bases from J, with 9 bases in between. The germline CDR1 and CDR2 sequences are KGHSH and LQKENI. There are 14 residues in the CDR3. CDR3 sequence (DNA): TGTGCCAGCTCACCACCTACAGTTTTCTATGGCTACACCTTC. Its translation: CASSPPTVFYGYTF.

The V and J genes are TRBV19 and TRBJ1-2; 7 nucleotides line up with TRBD1. With V trimmed by 6 bases and J by 2 bases, 6 bases remained unmatched. The V gene's germline CDR1 is LNHDA and CDR2 SQIVND (reference sequence). The CDR3 loop spans 14 amino acids. The CDR3 is CASRTSQGNYGYTF. CDR3 nucleotides: TGTGCCAGTAGGACGTCACAGGGGAACTATGGCTACACCTTC.

The chain is built from TRBV9 and TRBJ2-1; perhaps TRBD1 as D (6 bases). This CDR3 contains 14 residues. The germline CDR1 and CDR2 sequences are SGDLS and YYNGEE. Trimming left V 3 bases short and J 3 bases short, with 10 bases between. The CDR3 spells CASSARQDYNEQFF. For the CDR3, the DNA is TGTGCCAGCAGCGCTAGACAGGACTACAATGAGCAGTTCTTC.

Notes on this clone: Different DNA sequences within this sample yield the same CDR3. This chain joins TRBV20-1 and TRBJ1-3; D unclear. This CDR3 comprises 11 residues. The ends were cut back, 4 bases at V and 4 bases at J, with 5 bases in the middle. Germline CDR1 is DFQATT and CDR2 is SNEGSKA (reference sequence). CDR3 loop: CSATEGNTIYF. CDR3 DNA sequence: TGCAGTGCTACCGAGGGAAACACCATATATTTT.

The rearrangement joins TRBV4-3 to TRBJ2-1; a weak D match, TRBD2 (6 bases). Germline CDR1 LGHNA, CDR2 YSLEER. This CDR3 has 17 amino acids. Between the trimmed V and J ends, which lost 3 bases and 2 bases, there was a span of 17 bases. In DNA, the CDR3 is TGCGCCAGCAGCCAGATGGTAGGGGAGGTTCCCTACAATGAGCAGTTCTTC. Its protein product is CASSQMVGEVPYNEQFF.

Points on this clone: One end of the junction fails to match germline, which may point to a read error. This specimen includes other DNA sequences encoding the same CDR3. The chain employs TRBV6-5 and TRBJ2-1; 9 bases agree with TRBD2. The CDR3 is 16 amino acids. Germline values: CDR1 MNHEY, CDR2 SVGAGI. CDR3 DNA: TGTGCCAGCAGCTACTCGTCTAGCGGGGTATACAATGAGCAGTTCTTC. Translated, it gives CASSYSSSGVYNEQFF.

This clone was observed a few times. The rearrangement joins TRBV5-4 to TRBJ2-1; TRBD1 matches 9 bases. The CDR3 contains 15 residues. Trimming took 4 bases from V and 8 from J; bases not matched to a gene: 10. Looked up from germline, CDR1 is SGHNT and CDR2 is YYREEE (reference sequence). CDR3 residues: CASSGDRELHYEQFF. The DNA for the CDR3 is TGTGCCAGCAGCGGGGACAGGGAATTACACTATGAGCAGTTCTTC.

The chain recombines TRBV5-1 with TRBJ1-1, with TRBD1 matching 7 bases. The V segment lost 4 bases and the J segment 3 bases; nucleotides outside the gene matches: 6. This CDR3 comprises 14 residues. Germline V lookup: CDR1 SGHRS, CDR2 YFSETQ. The CDR3 bases are TGCGCCAGCAGCCGACAGGGTTCGGACACTGAAGCTTTCTTT. Protein product: CASSRQGSDTEAFF.

The chain recombines TRBV30 with TRBJ2-2; 7 bases are shared with TRBD2. Germline assignment: CDR1 GTSNPN and CDR2 SVGIG (reference sequence). The CDR3 is 16 residues long. Trimming at V came to 2 bases and at J to 4 bases, leaving 10 bases not matched to a gene. The CDR3 sequence is CAWSSGVGGITGELFF. Here the CDR3 DNA reads TGTGCCTGGAGTTCTGGAGTGGGAGGGATCACCGGGGAGCTGTTTTTT. The full variable domain, its missing parts supplied by reference TRBV30 and TRBJ2-2, is SQTIHQWPATLVQPVGSPLSLECTVEGTSNPNLYWYRQAAGRGLQLLFYSVGIGQISSEVPQNLSASRPQDRQFILSSKKLLLSDSGFYLCAWSSGVGGITGELFFGEGSRLTVL.

This clone appeared a few times. The J gene is TRBJ1-1, the V gene TRBV18; TRBD1 matches 9 bases. The CDR3 is 13 residues long. With 2 bases clipped from V and 7 bases from J, the junction kept 2 bases outside the gene matches. In germline, CDR1 is KGHSH, CDR2 LQKENI. CDR3 amino acids: CASSPRGQGEAFF. The DNA for the CDR3 is TGTGCCAGCTCACCAAGGGGACAGGGTGAAGCTTTCTTT.